This paragraph covers one T cell receptor beta chain sequence. The data were taken from a study of blood T cell repertoires in COVID-19. Study summary: The study drew acute and convalescent COVID-19 samples from the United States, Italy and Spain.

The table came from immunoSEQ multiplex PCR; TCRdb's copy has only in-frame clones and leaves some out. The table shows about 290,000 clones, with just under 90% occurring only once. Germline CDR1 is SNHLY and CDR2 is FYNNEI. This CDR3 comprises 16 residues. The junction had 6 bases not matched to a gene; V was cut back by 5 bases and J by 1 base. This chain uses TRBV2 with TRBJ2-3; TRBD1 aligns across 10 bases. What was sequenced was peripheral blood. This clonotype originated in a woman between 25 and 40 years old with COVID-19, enrolled during active disease. Here the CDR3 reads CASSTRTGGRTDTQYF. The CDR3 coding sequence is TGTGCCAGCAGTACACGGACAGGGGGTCGCACAGATACGCAGTATTTT.